This T cell receptor (beta chain) was sequenced for a study of PD-1 blockade in classical Hodgkin lymphoma. The CDR3 loop spans 16 amino acids. Losses at the gene ends were 3 bases for V and 4 bases for J; bases not matched to a gene: 6. From germline, CDR1 is LGHNA and CDR2 YNFKEQ. Time point reported: cycle 4 day 1 (C4D1), after less than 7 weeks of nivolumab. Relapses following autologous stem cell transplantation were seen in all patients, with brentuximab vedotin exposure varying. Generated by immunoSEQ multiplex PCR, the TCRdb table keeps only in-frame clones and is missing some. The sample includes 20,000 to 25,000 clones, 70% to 75% of them seen just once.

The gene calls are TRBV4-2 and TRBJ2-5; 12 positions agree with TRBD2. This receptor was identified in a human donor with classical Hodgkin lymphoma. The material was peripheral blood mononuclear cells (PBMCs), obtained before the fourth cycle of nivolumab. The CDR3 nucleotides read TGTGCCAGCAGCCAGTTAGGACTAGCGGGGCTAGAGACCCAGTACTTC. This translates into CASSQLGLAGLETQYF.